The next 15 T cell receptor beta chains were all read from a single sample in a study of blood T cell repertoires in COVID-19. Profiled with immunoSEQ multiplex PCR; TCRdb holds only in-frame clones, not every one. The sample has about 260,000 clones; roughly 90% are singletons. Sample: peripheral blood. The receptors come from a man aged 30 to 39 with active or convalescent COVID-19.

V gene TRBV9 combines with J gene TRBJ2-5; 11 bases line up with TRBD2. The J segment lost 5 bases and the V segment lost 0 bases, leaving 6 bases of the junction unmatched. The CDR3 covers 16 residues. Germline loops: CDR1 SGDLS, CDR2 YYNGEE. CDR3 sequence (DNA): TGTGCCAGCAGCGTAGCGGTTAGCGGGGGGGCCGAGACCCAGTACTTC. Encoded protein: CASSVAVSGGAETQYF.

The chain links TRBV27 to TRBJ2-7, with a possible D match to TRBD1 (5 bases). Trimming cost V 3 bases and J 5 bases, with 11 bases left between them. The germline V gene has CDR1 MNHEY and CDR2 SMNVEV (reference sequence). The CDR3 runs 13 residues. CDR3 sequence (DNA): TGTGCCAGCAGTTTGTCAGGGTACAACGAGCAGTACTTC. This gives the protein CASSLSGYNEQYF.

V and J are TRBV6-5 and TRBJ1-1, with D tentatively TRBD1 (5 bases). V shed 0 bases and J shed 5 bases, with 16 bases lying between them. Germline values: CDR1 MNHEY, CDR2 SVGAGI. CDR3 length: 16 amino acids. The CDR3 nucleotides read TGTGCCAGCAGTTACTCGACAGAGGTTGCAGGTACTGAAGCTTTCTTT. It specifies CASSYSTEVAGTEAFF.

This chain uses TRBV2 with TRBJ2-7; D unresolved. Trimming cost V 5 bases and J 3 bases, with 8 bases left between them. Germline V lookup: CDR1 SNHLY, CDR2 FYNNEI. This CDR3 is built from 12 residues. CDR3 bases: TGTGCCAGCAGTCTCGGTAGCTACGAGCAGTACTTC. As protein: CASSLGSYEQYF.

The rearrangement joins TRBV11-2 to TRBJ2-1, with TRBD2 matching over 8 bases. The CDR3 is 15 amino acids. Germline CDR1 and CDR2: SGHAT and FQNNGV. J was trimmed by 4 bases and V by 2 bases; bases with no gene match: 4. The chain's CDR3 is CASSLITSGYNEQFF. In DNA, the CDR3 is TGTGCCAGCAGCTTAATTACTAGCGGATACAATGAGCAGTTCTTC.

This clone was picked up one time. The chain has TRBV11-2 and TRBJ1-6; D is ambiguous. V lost 6 bases to trimming and J lost 9 bases, with 9 bases between them. The CDR3 covers 12 residues. CDR1 and CDR2 from the germline V gene are SGHAT and FQNNGV. CDR3: CASRWPGSPLHF. Here the CDR3 DNA reads TGTGCCAGCAGGTGGCCTGGTTCACCCCTCCACTTT. The full variable domain, completed using reference TRBV11-2 and TRBJ1-6, is EAGVAQSPRYKIIEKRQSVAFWCNPISGHATLYWYQQILGQGPKLLIQFQNNGVVDDSQLPKDRFSAERLKGVDSTLKIQPAKLEDSAVYLCASRWPGSPLHFGNGTRLTVT.

This sequence joins TRBV2 and TRBJ1-3; D possibly corresponds to TRBD1 (5 bases). Germline values: CDR1 SNHLY, CDR2 FYNNEI. The CDR3 spans 15 residues. The germline V and J ends were trimmed by 2 bases and 2 bases, with 10 bases remaining between them. The CDR3 loop is CASSEIRVAGNTIYF. The CDR3 DNA reads as TGTGCCAGCAGTGAAATCAGGGTGGCTGGAAACACCATATATTTT.

The CDR3 is CSVRTGLTDTQYF. CDR3 nucleotide sequence: TGCAGCGTTCGCACAGGGCTCACAGATACGCAGTATTTT. The chain combines TRBV29-1 with TRBJ2-3; a possible D gene is TRBD1 (6 bases). From germline, CDR1 is SQVTM and CDR2 ANQGSEA. CDR3 length equals 13 residues. With 5 bases removed from V and 2 bases from J, the gap between germline ends came to 11 bases.

This sequence joins TRBV9 and TRBJ2-2; D is unresolved. There are 15 residues in the CDR3. The germline V and J ends were trimmed by 4 bases and 6 bases, with 16 bases remaining between them. Germline V gene lookup returns CDR1 SGDLS and CDR2 YYNGEE. In DNA, the CDR3 is TGTGCCAGCAGCTCTACCCAGCGCTACCCCGGGGAGCTGTTTTTT. Translating gives CASSSTQRYPGELFF.

This chain connects TRBV7-3 to TRBJ2-7, with D tentatively TRBD2 (6 bases). Germline V gene data show CDR1 as SGHTA and CDR2 as FQGTGA. The ends were cut back, 5 bases at V and 2 bases at J, with 10 bases in the middle. The CDR3 contains 13 residues. CDR3 loop: CASSAGPTYEQYF. The CDR3 DNA follows: TGTGCCAGCAGCGCGGGACCAACCTACGAGCAGTACTTC.

The V and J genes are TRBV5-6 and TRBJ2-6; D uncertain. Deletions cut 2 bases from V and 0 bases from J, with 15 bases between. Per germline, CDR1 SGHDT and CDR2 YYEEEE. CDR3 length equals 18 residues. The CDR3 reads CASSFGFATSSGANVLTF. In DNA form, the CDR3 reads TGTGCCAGCAGCTTTGGTTTCGCCACGAGCTCTGGGGCCAACGTCCTGACTTTC.

The V and J genes are TRBV4-1 and TRBJ2-3, with 8 bases that match TRBD2. CDR1 is MGHRA and CDR2 is YSYEKL in the germline V gene. This CDR3 has 15 amino acids. After removal of 5 bases from V and 1 base from J, the junction contained 5 bases not matched to a gene. CDR3 in DNA: TGCGCCAGCAGCACGGGGGGGCCGGGCACAGATACGCAGTATTTT. Its protein is CASSTGGPGTDTQYF.

The chain has TRBV3-1 (or the pseudogene TRBV3-2) and TRBJ1-6; 9 nucleotides agree with TRBD1. After removal of 2 bases from V and 7 bases from J, the junction contained 6 bases not matched to a gene. CDR3 length: 16 amino acids. Per germline, CDR1 LGHDT and CDR2 YNNKEL (reference sequence). CDR3: CASSQWDRVGNSPLHF. The CDR3 DNA follows: TGTGCCAGCAGCCAATGGGACAGGGTCGGAAATTCACCCCTCCACTTT.

This chain connects TRBV5-8 to TRBJ1-1; a possible D gene is TRBD1 (6 bases). CDR1 is SGHTS and CDR2 is YDEGEE in the germline V gene. The CDR3 contains 14 residues. Trimming removed 2 bases at V and 4 bases at J, with 12 bases between. DNA of the CDR3: TGTGCCAGCAGCTTTGACAGGTCCCCCACTGAAGCTTTCTTT. It translates to CASSFDRSPTEAFF.

Only one count was recorded for this clone. The chain uses TRBV6-5 and TRBJ2-2; a possible D gene is TRBD1 (6 bases). This CDR3 is 11 amino acids long. The V gene's germline CDR1 is MNHEY and CDR2 SVGAGI. Trimming left V 11 bases short and J 7 bases short, with 11 bases between. The CDR3 sequence: CAEKGVGELFF. In DNA form, the CDR3 reads TGTGCCGAAAAGGGGGTCGGGGAGCTGTTTTTT.